This T cell receptor beta chain was obtained from a study of blood T cells in healthy people across ages. Study-wide results and limits: Not knowing donor CMV status may have confounded expanded clonotype changes. There were more naive CD4+ cells and higher diversity in long-lived donors than in aged donors.

A remark on this clonotype: Its specificity is not known.

From germline, CDR1 is SGHRS and CDR2 YFSETQ. J lost 6 bases, V lost 3 bases, and 7 bases had no gene match. CDR3 length equals 14 residues. Then a second PCR, running roughly 7 to 11 cycles, was carried out with a sample-barcoded 5' primer and a J-beta primer mix. Tagging of each cDNA molecule was performed by a template-switch adaptor with 12 random nucleotides. MiXCR was run by TCRdb on the 5' RACE reads, yielding one entry per CDR3 protein. The sample contains about 1.8 million distinct CDR3 sequences, approximately 50% of which appear only once. The sequencing sample was made of blood. The sequence was collected from a middle-aged woman in good health. The V gene is TRBV5-1, the J gene TRBJ2-7, with 9 bases that match TRBD1. CDR3 bases: TGCGCCAGCAGCTCTAGGACAGGGGAAGTCGAGCAGTACTTC. Amino acids: CASSSRTGEVEQYF.